This TCR beta chain comes out of a study of OX40 agonist ivuxolimab in advanced cancers. Across the whole study: The patients received agonistic anti-OX40 (CD134) antibody ivuxolimab. The study, taken as a whole, reports: There was clonal expansion of CD4+ and CD8+ blood T cells by week 6 at 0.1 to 3.0 mg/kg. Among expanded peripheral T cells, antigen specificity went undetermined.

The CDR3 is made up of 13 amino acids. With 7 bases removed from V and 1 base from J, the gap between germline ends came to 10 bases. In germline, CDR1 is MNHNY, CDR2 SVGAGI (reference sequence). The assay was immunoSEQ multiplex PCR, and TCRdb's table has in-frame clones only and misses some. This sample has tens of thousands of clones; roughly 89% occur once, and the top ten carry 0.33%. About this clone: Antigen specificity is unknown.

The chain joins TRBV6-6 to TRBJ1-1; perhaps TRBD1 as D (5 bases). This clonotype originated in an adult with an advanced solid tumor such as melanoma, head and neck, liver or kidney cancer. The sample consisted of CD4+ or CD8+ T cells sorted from blood, taken in a trial of the OX40 agonist ivuxolimab. The CDR3 loop reads CASTSTGNTEAFF. The CDR3 nucleotides read TGTGCCAGCACTAGCACAGGGAACACTGAAGCTTTCTTT.